The clone carrying this TCR beta chain was counted a single time. This record belongs to a study of blood T cell repertoires in COVID-19. Study summary: Material from acute and convalescent COVID-19 was sourced from the United States, Italy and Spain. From T cells, B-cell-depleted T cells, or PBMCs came the material, which was cDNA or gDNA.

Trimming pared 6 bases from V and 6 bases from J, leaving 13 bases between. The CDR3 is 13 amino acids. In the authors' methods: How many nucleated cells were present was estimated from reference gene primer amplification. TCRdb's copy holds only in-frame clones and misses some; the assay was immunoSEQ multiplex PCR. The DNA was the basis for D and trimming; V, J and clone size are from that table. Of 70,000 to 95,000 clones in the sample, 70% to 85% were seen once. This clonotype was obtained from a woman between 50 and 59 years old with acute or convalescent COVID-19. Material: peripheral blood. The chain couples TRBV12-3 or TRBV12-4 to TRBJ2-3; D perhaps matches TRBD1 (5 bases). CDR3 nucleotides: TGTGCCAGCAGCCTCCACTGGGGCGATACGCAGTATTTT. Its translation: CASSLHWGDTQYF.